Sequencing of this TCR beta chain was carried out in a study of cytomegalovirus exposure and HLA in healthy donors. Overall study findings and caveats: Reports showed the classifier diagnosing cytomegalovirus status with high specificity and sensitivity. Within an earlier analysis, most TCR beta V segments proved productive either about 90% or about 30% of the time.

The ends lost 0 bases at V and 2 bases at J; junction bases unmatched: 8. This CDR3 is built from 16 residues. Germline V CDR1 and CDR2: SGHDT, YYEEEE. The PCR was carried out with 60 Vbeta primers and 13 Jbeta primers. This table comes from immunoSEQ multiplex PCR, and its TCRdb copy is limited to in-frame clones, with some not included. The sample includes roughly 110,000 clones, approximately 70% of them seen just once. This clone was recorded a few times. Its antigen is currently unknown. The chain carries TRBV5-6 and TRBJ2-7; 7 positions match TRBD1. The receptor comes from a man between 25 and 39 years old in good health and CMV-seropositive. Material for sequencing was PBMCs. The CDR3: CASSLERDSLPYEQYF. CDR3 DNA: TGTGCCAGCAGCTTGGAAAGGGACAGCCTACCCTACGAGCAGTACTTC.